These 7 T cell receptor beta chains were sequenced from one sample in a study of shared clonotypes between healthy human individuals (dated by TCRdb to 2018 to 2020). CD8 naive samples were CD45RO-negative cells positively selected for CCR7, giving a CD45RA+CCR7+ population that excluded TemRA cells. Libraries were made using the immunoSEQ multiplex PCR assay. Drawn from immuneACCESS, this table holds only the in-frame rearrangements with V and J called that TCRdb kept. Clones are partly lost; checked studies trace under half to an unresolved V gene and leave the rest unexplained. The sample records roughly 2.1 million clones, just over 90% of which are singletons. 1.5% to 2% of the sample lies in the top ten. Specimen: naive CD8+ T cells from PBMCs. The cell subset or site label on this specimen signifies: CD45RA+CCR7+. These receptors came from a man aged 18 to 29 in good health. Some clones in this sample may be carry-over from other donors' samples.

Remarks on this clone: A read error may account for a junction end that differs from germline. The gene calls are TRBV4-1 and TRBJ2-4; 9 bases fit TRBD2. Germline V gene data show CDR1 as MGHRA and CDR2 as YSYEKL. This CDR3 is built from 13 residues. CDR3 region: CASSQTMREGMFF. CDR3 DNA: TGCGCCAGCAGCCAAACTATGCGGGAGGGAATGTTCTTC.

The chain recombines TRBV6-5 with TRBJ2-1; the D gene is possibly TRBD2 (5 bases). This CDR3 is built from 14 residues. The V gene lost 8 bases and the J gene lost 0 bases, with 11 bases spanning the gap. The germline gives CDR1 MNHEY, CDR2 SVGAGI. The CDR3 is CASGTGSSYNEQFF. In DNA, the CDR3 is TGTGCCAGCGGCACGGGGAGCTCCTACAATGAGCAGTTCTTC.

The V gene is TRBV11-2, the J gene TRBJ1-4, with D possibly TRBD1 on 5 matching bases. Trimming left V 1 base short and J 4 bases short, with 10 bases between. This CDR3 contains 15 residues. CDR1 is SGHAT, CDR2 FQNNGV, per germline. In DNA form, the CDR3 reads TGTGCCAGCAGCTTAGTTCAGGGTGGTAATGAAAAACTGTTTTTT. Translating it yields CASSLVQGGNEKLFF.

CDR3 nucleotides: TGCGCCAGCCTCGAGCGGGAGGAGGGCTCCGGGGAGCTGTTTTTT. This encodes CASLEREEGSGELFF. The chain recombines TRBV4-1 with TRBJ2-2; 9 nucleotides agree with TRBD2. The germline V gene has CDR1 MGHRA and CDR2 YSYEKL. The CDR3 is 15 residues long. With 8 bases clipped from V and 6 bases from J, the junction kept 10 bases outside the gene matches.

The chain joins TRBV7-9 to TRBJ2-3; no clear D. Germline loops: CDR1 SEHNR, CDR2 FQNEAQ (reference sequence). The length of the CDR3 is 12 residues. V shed 1 base and J shed 7 bases, with 6 bases lying between them. The CDR3 DNA reads TGTGCCAGCAGCTTAGACTTATATACGCAGTATTTT. This codes for CASSLDLYTQYF.

This sequence joins TRBV27 and TRBJ1-5; tentative D call: TRBD1 (5 bases). The CDR3 contains 14 residues. The germline V gene encodes CDR1 MNHEY and CDR2 SMNVEV (reference sequence). V lost 8 bases to trimming and J lost 7 bases, with 18 bases between them. The CDR3 DNA reads TGTGCCAGCGGTGACAGAGGGAGGTGGCAGCCCCAGCATTTT. Translation gives CASGDRGRWQPQHF.

CDR3: CASSSDRGHEQFF. The CDR3 DNA reads as TGTGCCAGCAGCTCCGACAGGGGCCATGAGCAGTTCTTC. V is TRBV5-4 and J is TRBJ2-1; 8 bases fit TRBD1. Germline CDR1 and CDR2: SGHNT and YYREEE (reference sequence). This CDR3 has 13 residues. Trimming removed 3 bases from V and 8 bases from J; junction bases left unmatched: 4.